The text below deals with one T cell receptor (beta chain). Healthy bone marrow donors made up the cohort. This specimen comes from a study of cytomegalovirus exposure and HLA in healthy donors. Germline values: CDR1 MDHEN, CDR2 SYDVKM. CDR3 length: 14 amino acids. V was pared by 6 bases and J by 5 bases, with 17 bases between. It was with 60 Vbeta and 13 Jbeta primers that the PCR ran. Libraries were prepared by immunoSEQ multiplex PCR; TCRdb keeps only in-frame clonotypes and omits some of them. This table holds about 120,000 clones, 77% found once. Material for sequencing was PBMCs. The sequence derives from a human donor in good health. The chain couples TRBV28 to TRBJ2-7; a possible D gene is TRBD2 (6 bases). Here the CDR3 reads CASSTSPGVDEQYF. Written as DNA, the CDR3 is TGTGCCAGCAGCACGTCACCGGGGGTTGACGAGCAGTACTTC. Full variable domain (missing parts from reference TRBV28 and TRBJ2-7): DVKVTQSSRYLVKRTGEKVFLECVQDMDHENMFWYRQDPGLGLRLIYFSYDVKMKEKGDIPEGYSVSREKKERFSLILESASTNQTSMYLCASSTSPGVDEQYFGPGTRLTVT.